The 19 T cell receptor beta chains reported below all come from one sample, sequenced in a study of T cell changes during pregnancy in multiple sclerosis. Clones were sequenced by immunoSEQ multiplex PCR, and TCRdb holds only the in-frame ones, with some missing. The table has some 49,000 clones, nearly 90% seen once. Sequencing was performed on peripheral blood, taken after pregnancy. The receptors shown here come from a female donor in good health, enrolled as a control in a pregnancy study.

V gene TRBV6-6 combines with J gene TRBJ1-6; TRBD1 aligns across 7 bases. J gave up 7 bases and V 5 bases, and 2 bases lay outside the gene matches. Germline assignment: CDR1 MNHNY and CDR2 SVGAGI (reference sequence). This CDR3 spans 13 amino acids. As DNA, the CDR3 is TGTGCCAGCAGTGGGACAGAAAATTCACCCCTCCACTTT. Translated: CASSGTENSPLHF.

The chain joins TRBV19 to TRBJ1-1; D ambiguous. Trimming removed 5 bases from V and 1 base from J, with 11 bases in between. The CDR3 runs 14 residues. Germline lookup yields CDR1 LNHDA and CDR2 SQIVND (reference sequence). This CDR3 is CASSPLVQNTEAFF. The CDR3 bases are TGTGCCAGTAGTCCCCTCGTACAGAACACTGAAGCTTTCTTT. The full variable domain, completed using reference TRBV19 and TRBJ1-1, is DGGITQSPKYLFRKEGQNVTLSCEQNLNHDAMYWYRQDPGQGLRLIYYSQIVNDFQKGDIAEGYSVSREKKESFPLTVTSAQKNPTAFYLCASSPLVQNTEAFFGQGTRLTVV.

The V and J genes are TRBV6-1 and TRBJ1-1; a weak D match, TRBD1 (6 bases). The CDR3 is 14 residues long. Trimming removed 7 bases from V and 4 bases from J, with 16 bases in between. Germline V CDR1 and CDR2: MNHNS, SASEGT. Here the CDR3 reads CASNPGTGPTEAFF. CDR3 nucleotide sequence: TGTGCCAGCAACCCCGGAACAGGGCCCACTGAAGCTTTCTTT.

V is TRBV9 and J is TRBJ2-3; D call uncertain. Germline V CDR1 and CDR2: SGDLS, YYNGEE. The ends were cut back, 4 bases at V and 5 bases at J, with 11 bases in the middle. The CDR3 extends over 13 amino acids. In nucleotides, the CDR3 is TGTGCCAGCAGCACTGGCCCGGGAGATACGCAGTATTTT. Amino acids: CASSTGPGDTQYF.

The rearrangement joins TRBV5-6 to TRBJ1-4; 10 bases are shared with TRBD1. V was pared by 4 bases and J by 0 bases, with 6 bases of the junction left unmatched. The CDR3 has 17 amino acids. Germline CDR1 SGHDT, CDR2 YYEEEE. CDR3 sequence: CASSPDRGIATNEKLFF. The CDR3 nucleotides read TGTGCCAGCAGCCCGGACAGGGGGATTGCAACTAATGAAAAACTGTTTTTT.

V usage is TRBV6-5 and J usage is TRBJ2-2; 14 nucleotides line up with TRBD2. Losses at the gene ends were 4 bases for V and 7 bases for J; bases not matched to a gene: 5. Germline CDR1 MNHEY, CDR2 SVGAGI. This CDR3 has 16 residues. The CDR3 here is CASSFRTSGGSGELFF. CDR3 DNA: TGTGCCAGCAGTTTCCGGACTAGCGGGGGGAGCGGGGAGCTGTTTTTT.

The rearrangement uses TRBV10-3 and TRBJ1-5; possible D gene TRBD1, 6 bases. Germline lookup yields CDR1 ENHRY and CDR2 SYGVKD. V shed 5 bases and J shed 3 bases, with 14 bases lying between them. This CDR3 is built from 15 residues. CDR3 region: CAISPDREVNQPQHF. The CDR3 nucleotides read TGTGCCATCAGTCCGGACAGAGAAGTCAATCAGCCCCAGCATTTT.

The gene calls are TRBV5-1 and TRBJ2-5, with TRBD2 as a possible D gene (6 bases). The CDR3 length is 15 residues. The V and J ends lost 1 base and 5 bases respectively, with 15 bases between them. The germline gives CDR1 SGHRS, CDR2 YFSETQ. The DNA of the CDR3 is TGCGCCAGCAGCTTGCTCCGTCAGCGGGCGGAGACCCAGTACTTC. Translated: CASSLLRQRAETQYF.

The chain recombines TRBV5-1 with TRBJ1-6, with TRBD1 matching over 7 bases. This CDR3 is 15 amino acids long. Trimming at V came to 0 bases and at J to 8 bases, leaving 5 bases not matched to a gene. Per germline, CDR1 SGHRS and CDR2 YFSETQ. In DNA form, the CDR3 reads TGCGCCAGCAGCTTGGACAGGGGTATTGATTCACCCCTCCACTTT. Translating it yields CASSLDRGIDSPLHF. Looking up the rest from reference TRBV5-1 and TRBJ1-6 gives the full variable domain: KAGVTQTPRYLIKTRGQQVTLSCSPISGHRSVSWYQQTPGQGLQFLFEYFSETQRNKGNFPGRFSGRQFSNSRSEMNVSTLELGDSALYLCASSLDRGIDSPLHFGNGTRLTVT.

This chain uses TRBV6-1 with TRBJ1-1, with TRBD1 matching 10 bases. This CDR3 region has 15 residues. V gave up 8 bases and J gave up 0 bases; unmatched junction bases: 6. The germline gives CDR1 MNHNS, CDR2 SASEGT. The CDR3 DNA is TGTGCCAGCCCGGACAGGGGGGAAATGAACACTGAAGCTTTCTTT. It yields the protein CASPDRGEMNTEAFF.

V and J are TRBV6-5 and TRBJ2-3, with 7 bases lining up with TRBD2. V lost 2 bases, J lost 0 bases, and 5 bases stayed unmatched. Germline CDR1 reads MNHEY; CDR2 reads SVGAGI. The CDR3 length is 16 residues. The CDR3 loop is CASSYGLGTSTDTQYF. The CDR3 DNA reads as TGTGCCAGCAGTTACGGACTAGGAACTAGCACAGATACGCAGTATTTT.

This chain joins TRBV7-9 and TRBJ1-3, with 7 bases that match TRBD1. The CDR3 has 14 residues. The ends lost 6 bases at V and 1 base at J; junction bases unmatched: 3. CDR1 is SEHNR and CDR2 is FQNEAQ in the germline V gene (reference sequence). The CDR3, as DNA: TGTGCCAGCAGACCGACAGGGTCTGGAAACACCATATATTTT. This codes for CASRPTGSGNTIYF.

The chain has TRBV11-2 and TRBJ2-5; TRBD2 matches 11 bases. This CDR3 is built from 14 residues. Germline assignment: CDR1 SGHAT and CDR2 FQNNGV. V lost 8 bases, J lost 7 bases, and 9 bases stayed unmatched. The CDR3 nucleotides read TGTGCCAGCGTCCCCCGGCTAGCGGGGGGGACCCAGTACTTC. This sequence encodes CASVPRLAGGTQYF.

This chain uses TRBV7-3 with TRBJ1-3; D might be TRBD1 (6 bases). Deletions cut 1 base from V and 4 bases from J, with 11 bases between. The CDR3 length is 15 residues. CDR1 is SGHTA and CDR2 is FQGTGA in the germline V gene. CDR3 in DNA: TGTGCCAGCAGCTTAATGCCAGGGGTCGGAAACACCATATATTTT. The encoded protein is CASSLMPGVGNTIYF.

The chain combines TRBV10-3 with TRBJ2-5, with a tentative D call TRBD2 (6 bases). Germline V gives CDR1 ENHRY, CDR2 SYGVKD. This CDR3 contains 14 residues. V was pared by 4 bases and J by 4 bases, with 13 bases between. CDR3: CAISAGGGGETQYF. CDR3 nucleotides: TGTGCCATCAGTGCCGGGGGTGGTGGAGAGACCCAGTACTTC.

V usage is TRBV2 and J usage is TRBJ2-5; 9 bases agree with TRBD1. V shed 5 bases and J 4 bases; nucleotides not matched to a gene: 2. This CDR3 region has 13 residues. The germline gives CDR1 SNHLY, CDR2 FYNNEI. This chain's CDR3 is CASSNRGRETQYF. The CDR3 region has the DNA TGTGCCAGCAGTAACAGGGGGCGAGAGACCCAGTACTTC.

CDR3 DNA sequence: TGCGCCAGCAGCCAAGATCTCAATCAGCCCCAGCATTTT. Protein sequence: CASSQDLNQPQHF. The rearrangement uses TRBV4-1 and TRBJ1-5; no firm D call. Trimming stripped 0 bases from V and 3 bases from J, with 3 bases between. Germline V gene sequence: CDR1 MGHRA, CDR2 YSYEKL. The CDR3 consists of 13 residues.

The V call is TRBV7-2, the J call TRBJ2-7, with D perhaps TRBD1 (7 bases). Trimming removed 8 bases from V and 6 bases from J, with 11 bases in between. Germline V lookup: CDR1 SGHTA, CDR2 FQGNSA. The CDR3 is 11 amino acids. The CDR3 DNA is TGTGCCAGCGCTCAGGGGGGCGAGCAGTACTTC. It yields the protein CASAQGGEQYF.

The chain recombines TRBV5-1 with TRBJ2-5; 8 bases match TRBD2. V gave up 7 bases and J gave up 4 bases; unmatched junction bases: 9. Germline loops: CDR1 SGHRS, CDR2 YFSETQ. CDR3 length: 14 residues. CDR3 amino acids: CASSSGGEGETQYF. In DNA, the CDR3 is TGCGCCAGCTCTTCGGGGGGGGAAGGAGAGACCCAGTACTTC.